The 31 T cell receptor beta chains presented below share a single source sample, sequenced in a study of human T cells and chemical hapten exposure. The sample's time point: pre-sensitization, week 0. Treatment: therapeutic diphenylcyclopropenone sensitization with weekly scalp DPC. TCRdb redid the calling of the RACE reads with MiXCR, one entry per CDR3 protein. Of a few hundred thousand distinct CDR3 sequences in the sample, approximately 8.6% were seen once. The material sequenced was whole blood, taken in connection with sensitization to the hapten diphenylcyclopropenone (DPC). These TCRs come from a woman between 40 and 50 years old with alopecia areata. Some clones in this sample may be carry-over from other donors' samples.

Only a few counts were recorded for this clonotype. This chain uses TRBV9 with TRBJ2-2, with D possibly matching TRBD2 (6 bases). CDR1 and CDR2 (germline): SGDLS, YYNGEE. The CDR3 loop spans 17 amino acids. The germline V and J ends were trimmed by 3 bases and 6 bases, with 21 bases remaining between them. The CDR3 DNA reads as TGTGCCAGCAGCGCCTCCAGGGACTCCGGTTGGGCCGGGGAGCTGTTTTTT. It translates to CASSASRDSGWAGELFF.

The rearrangement joins TRBV6-2 or TRBV6-3 to TRBJ1-5; D not certain. V lost 7 bases and J 5 bases, leaving 9 bases between the germline ends. Germline loops: CDR1 MNHEY, CDR2 SVGEGT. The CDR3 is made up of 12 amino acids. CDR3 in DNA: TGTGCCAGCAAGTCCGGGGATCAGCCCCAGCATTTT. It encodes CASKSGDQPQHF.

V usage is TRBV29-1 and J usage is TRBJ1-2; no clear D gene. V was clipped by 1 base and J by 3 bases, with 12 bases between them. There are 14 residues in the CDR3. CDR1 SQVTM and CDR2 ANQGSEA come from the germline V gene. The CDR3 loop reads CSVEGGRAYYGYTF. DNA of the CDR3: TGCAGCGTTGAAGGCGGTCGGGCATACTATGGCTACACCTTC. The full variable domain, with the rest looked up from reference TRBV29-1 and TRBJ1-2, is SAVISQKPSRDICQRGTSLTIQCQVDSQVTMMFWYRQQPGQSLTLIATANQGSEATYESGFVIDKFPISRPNLTFSTLTVSNMSPEDSSIYLCSVEGGRAYYGYTFGSGTRLTVV.

CDR3 region: CSVVARANTEAFF. The CDR3 DNA sequence: TGCAGCGTTGTCGCCAGGGCGAACACTGAAGCTTTCTTT. This chain uses TRBV29-1 with TRBJ1-1, with TRBD1 as a possible D gene (5 bases). The CDR3 sequence is 13 residues long. Germline assignment: CDR1 SQVTM and CDR2 ANQGSEA. Trimming removed 4 bases at V and 1 base at J, with 10 bases between. Looking up the rest from reference TRBV29-1 and TRBJ1-1 gives the full variable domain: SAVISQKPSRDICQRGTSLTIQCQVDSQVTMMFWYRQQPGQSLTLIATANQGSEATYESGFVIDKFPISRPNLTFSTLTVSNMSPEDSSIYLCSVVARANTEAFFGQGTRLTVV.

The rearrangement uses TRBV11-3 and TRBJ1-6, with TRBD1 matching 7 bases. Germline-derived CDR1 and CDR2 are SGHNT and YENEEA. This CDR3 has 14 amino acids. V was pared by 3 bases and J by 7 bases, with 3 bases of the junction left unmatched. The CDR3 is CASSFQGVNSPLHF. The DNA for the CDR3 is TGTGCCAGCAGCTTCCAGGGGGTGAATTCACCCCTCCACTTT.

There are many counts of this clonotype. This chain connects TRBV6-6 to TRBJ1-1, with TRBD1 as a possible D gene (6 bases). V was trimmed by 2 bases and J by 5 bases, leaving 18 bases between them. The CDR3 contains 16 residues. The germline V gene encodes CDR1 MNHNY and CDR2 SVGAGI (reference sequence). The CDR3 region is CASSYVRGHRGTEAFF. The CDR3 bases are TGTGCCAGCAGTTACGTACGGGGGCACCGGGGAACTGAAGCTTTCTTT.

The rearrangement joins TRBV2 to TRBJ2-4; 9 nucleotides agree with TRBD1. This CDR3 contains 15 residues. Trimming removed 2 bases from V and 9 bases from J; junction bases left unmatched: 8. CDR1 and CDR2 (germline): SNHLY, FYNNEI. In nucleotides, the CDR3 is TGTGCCAGCAGTGAATGGTGGACAGGGGCGGGCATTCAGTACTTC. Translation: CASSEWWTGAGIQYF.

The V call is TRBV12-3 or TRBV12-4, the J call TRBJ2-7, with TRBD2 identical over 9 bases. This CDR3 comprises 15 residues. Losses at the gene ends were 0 bases for V and 0 bases for J; bases not matched to a gene: 0. DNA for the CDR3: TGTGCCAGCAGTTTAGCTAGCGGGGGCTCCTACGAGCAGTACTTC. Translation gives CASSLASGGSYEQYF.

The gene calls are TRBV11-2 and TRBJ2-3; no clear D gene. Per the germline V gene, CDR1 is SGHAT and CDR2 is FQNNGV. This CDR3 spans 15 amino acids. The V end lost 0 bases, the J end lost 1 base, and 8 bases lay between the germline ends. This CDR3 is CASSLDGYRTDTQYF. As DNA, the CDR3 is TGTGCCAGCAGCTTAGATGGCTACCGCACAGATACGCAGTATTTT. The full variable domain, completed using reference TRBV11-2 and TRBJ2-3, is EAGVAQSPRYKIIEKRQSVAFWCNPISGHATLYWYQQILGQGPKLLIQFQNNGVVDDSQLPKDRFSAERLKGVDSTLKIQPAKLEDSAVYLCASSLDGYRTDTQYFGPGTRLTVL.

The J gene is TRBJ2-2, the V gene TRBV11-3, with D unclear. There are 16 residues in the CDR3. Deletions cut 4 bases from V and 1 base from J, with 13 bases between. Germline CDR1 and CDR2: SGHNT and YENEEA. CDR3 residues: CASSSERGRNTGELFF. In DNA, the CDR3 is TGTGCCAGCAGCTCGGAACGCGGTAGGAACACCGGGGAGCTGTTTTTT.

The chain employs TRBV5-4 and TRBJ2-3, with 7 positions matching TRBD1. V trimming: 5 bases; J trimming: 0 bases; junction bases outside the gene matches: 6. The CDR3 runs to 15 residues. Germline CDR1 SGHNT, CDR2 YYREEE (reference sequence). The CDR3: CASRYGTESTDTQYF. The CDR3 nucleotides read TGTGCCAGCAGGTACGGGACAGAGAGCACAGATACGCAGTATTTT.

This clonotype was seen many times. The V and J genes are TRBV7-2 and TRBJ2-3, with TRBD2 matching over 11 bases. The germline gives CDR1 SGHTA, CDR2 FQGNSA. Trimming took 6 bases from V and 1 from J; bases not matched to a gene: 0. This CDR3 contains 14 residues. The chain's CDR3 is CASRTSGGTDTQYF. The CDR3 nucleotides read TGTGCCAGCAGGACTAGCGGGGGCACAGATACGCAGTATTTT. The full variable domain, rest sourced from reference TRBV7-2 and TRBJ2-3, is GAGVSQSPSNKVTEKGKDVELRCDPISGHTALYWYRQSLGQGLEFLIYFQGNSAPDKSGLPSDRFSAERTGGSVSTLTIQRTQQEDSAVYLCASRTSGGTDTQYFGPGTRLTVL.

This clonotype was counted a few times. V gene TRBV6-4 combines with J gene TRBJ2-7; D unresolved. V lost 6 bases, J lost 12 bases, and 24 bases lay in between. The CDR3 contains 14 residues. Germline CDR1 is MRHNA and CDR2 is SNTAGT. The chain's CDR3 is CASRDAGSPDRLYF. CDR3 bases: TGTGCCAGCAGAGACGCCGGTTCTCCTGATCGCCTGTACTTC.

The rearrangement joins TRBV5-6 to TRBJ1-4; D gene ambiguous. Trimming removed 3 bases at V and 4 bases at J, with 19 bases between. Per the germline V gene, CDR1 is SGHDT and CDR2 is YYEEEE. The CDR3 contains 17 residues. CDR3 bases: TGTGCCAGCAGCTCTCGGACCGGCCGGGGTTTTAATGAAAAACTGTTTTTT. Translation: CASSSRTGRGFNEKLFF.

This clonotype has only a few counts. J is TRBJ2-3 and V is TRBV4-1; 9 nucleotides align to TRBD1. V trimming: 3 bases; J trimming: 10 bases; junction bases outside the gene matches: 11. The CDR3 has 15 amino acids. From germline, CDR1 is MGHRA and CDR2 YSYEKL. CDR3 protein: CASSQGQGVGSAQYF. In DNA form, the CDR3 reads TGCGCCAGCAGCCAGGGACAGGGAGTCGGGTCGGCGCAGTATTTT.

The chain employs TRBV7-9 and TRBJ2-2, with D possibly called TRBD1 or TRBD2 (5 bases each). V was cut by 5 bases and J by 0 bases, with 10 bases left in between. The CDR3 length is 15 residues. The V gene's germline CDR1 is SEHNR and CDR2 FQNEAQ (reference sequence). CDR3 protein: CASSGGRTNTGELFF. As DNA, the CDR3 is TGTGCCAGCAGCGGGGGACGGACGAACACCGGGGAGCTGTTTTTT.

This clonotype was counted a few times. This sequence joins TRBV12-3 or TRBV12-4 and TRBJ2-1, with 13 bases matching TRBD2. The CDR3 length is 18 residues. Unmatched junction bases numbered 11, after V lost 7 bases and J lost 2 bases. The CDR3 spells CASTLRLAGGPTYNEQFF. The DNA of the CDR3 is TGTGCCAGCACACTGAGACTAGCGGGAGGCCCAACCTACAATGAGCAGTTCTTC.

The sample holds one count of this clonotype. A much larger clone lies a single base off, so this may be a read error. The conserved phenylalanine or tryptophan normally closing the CDR3 is absent here, so this likely arose from a read error. The V call is TRBV6-5, the J call TRBJ2-1; 10 bases line up with TRBD2. CDR1 MNHEY and CDR2 SVGAGI come from the germline V gene. CDR3 length: 19 amino acids. V shed 5 bases, J shed 3 bases, and the junction held 16 bases outside the gene matches. The CDR3 region is CASSGPSTLSGRVYNEQFS. In nucleotides, the CDR3 is TGTGCCAGCAGTGGACCATCGACATTAAGCGGGAGGGTCTACAATGAGCAGTTCTCC.

This clonotype came up a few times. This chain links TRBV6-5 with TRBJ2-5; 9 bases are a match to TRBD1. Trimming removed 8 bases from V and 4 bases from J; junction bases left unmatched: 8. Germline loops: CDR1 MNHEY, CDR2 SVGAGI. CDR3 length: 14 residues. The CDR3 sequence: CASSLNRGLETQYF. CDR3 bases: TGTGCCAGCTCTTTAAACAGGGGGCTAGAGACCCAGTACTTC.

Only one count was recorded for this clonotype. This chain connects TRBV20-1 to TRBJ1-6; TRBD1 matches 10 bases. The CDR3 covers 15 residues. The trim removed 5 bases at V and 6 bases at J, leaving 7 bases unmatched. Looked up from germline, CDR1 is DFQATT and CDR2 is SNEGSKA (reference sequence). The CDR3 here is CSAQDRGLGNSPLHF. Written as DNA, the CDR3 is TGCAGTGCTCAAGACAGGGGGCTAGGTAATTCACCCCTCCACTTT.

This chain joins TRBV7-2 and TRBJ2-1; 7 positions agree with TRBD1. The V gene end was trimmed by 6 bases and the J gene end by 6 bases; junction bases not matched to a gene: 5. The germline V gene has CDR1 SGHTA and CDR2 FQGNSA. This CDR3 has 13 residues. The CDR3 is CASRSGQINEQFF. DNA of the CDR3: TGTGCCAGCAGGTCGGGACAGATCAATGAGCAGTTCTTC.

This clonotype turned up a few times. The chain joins TRBV12-3 or TRBV12-4 to TRBJ2-7; D is ambiguous. The CDR3 is 11 residues long. Trimming left V 6 bases short and J 6 bases short, with 9 bases between. In nucleotides, the CDR3 is TGTGCCAGCAGCGCGATGGGCGAGCAGTACTTC. Its protein is CASSAMGEQYF.

This clonotype turned up a few times. This chain links TRBV7-8 with TRBJ1-2; D may be TRBD1 (6 bases). Germline CDR1 is SGHVS and CDR2 is FQNEAQ. The CDR3 contains 14 residues. V lost 5 bases to trimming and J lost 1 base, with 11 bases between them. CDR3 in amino acids: CASSPGTYNYGYTF. CDR3 nucleotide sequence: TGTGCCAGCAGCCCAGGGACATATAACTATGGCTACACCTTC. Filled out from reference TRBV7-8 and TRBJ1-2, the complete variable domain reads GAGVSQSPRYKVAKRGQDVALRCDPISGHVSLFWYQQALGQGPEFLTYFQNEAQLDKSGLPSDRFFAERPEGSVSTLKIQRTQQEDSAVYLCASSPGTYNYGYTFGSGTRLTVV.

At least ten counts were recorded for this clonotype. The chain joins TRBV7-9 to TRBJ1-2; D is uncertain. The germline CDR1 and CDR2 sequences are SEHNR and FQNEAQ (reference sequence). The CDR3 has 11 amino acids. Trimming took 5 bases from V and 5 from J, leaving 6 bases between them. The CDR3 loop is CASSPQYGYTF. DNA for the CDR3: TGTGCCAGCAGCCCTCAATATGGCTACACCTTC. The whole variable domain, remainder taken from reference TRBV7-9 and TRBJ1-2, is DTGVSQNPRHKITKRGQNVTFRCDPISEHNRLYWYRQTLGQGPEFLTYFQNEAQLEKSRLLSDRFSAERPKGSFSTLEIQRTEQGDSAMYLCASSPQYGYTFGSGTRLTVV.

The table lists this clonotype with many counts. The chain carries TRBV7-2 and TRBJ1-1; D is unresolved. Trimming removed 3 bases at V and 2 bases at J, with 10 bases between. CDR1 and CDR2 (germline): SGHTA, FQGNSA. The CDR3 totals 14 residues. The chain's CDR3 is CASSFSSGNTEAFF. DNA of the CDR3: TGTGCCAGCAGCTTTTCGTCCGGAAACACTGAAGCTTTCTTT.

This clonotype was seen only a few times. The rearrangement uses TRBV29-1 and TRBJ2-7; TRBD2 aligns across 7 bases. The V gene end was trimmed by 5 bases and the J gene end by 3 bases; junction bases not matched to a gene: 4. The germline CDR1 and CDR2 sequences are SQVTM and ANQGSEA. The CDR3 totals 12 residues. DNA of the CDR3: TGCAGCGTTCGTAGCGGGTTCTACGAGCAGTACTTC. Translating it yields CSVRSGFYEQYF.

This clonotype occurred a few times. The chain has TRBV6-2 or TRBV6-3 and TRBJ2-1; D is undetermined. The CDR3 length is 19 residues. Germline-derived CDR1 and CDR2 are MNHEY and SVGEGT. V lost 0 bases and J lost 4, with 22 bases in between. This CDR3 reads CASSYSPSSPNPPYNEQFF. In DNA form, the CDR3 reads TGTGCCAGCAGTTACTCCCCCTCGAGCCCCAACCCTCCGTACAATGAGCAGTTCTTC.

This clonotype was seen more than once but under ten times. This chain joins TRBV5-1 and TRBJ2-3; maybe TRBD1 (6 bases). Trimming left V 0 bases short and J 3 bases short, with 17 bases between. CDR1 is SGHRS, CDR2 YFSETQ, per germline. The length of the CDR3 is 17 residues. CDR3: CASSLGVGQTRTDTQYF. The CDR3 nucleotides are TGCGCCAGCAGCTTGGGGGTCGGACAGACGAGGACAGATACGCAGTATTTT.

This clonotype was seen ten or more times. V gene TRBV28 combines with J gene TRBJ2-1; 9 nucleotides agree with TRBD2. The V gene end was trimmed by 7 bases and the J gene end by 7 bases; junction bases not matched to a gene: 8. There are 14 residues in the CDR3. Per germline, CDR1 MDHEN and CDR2 SYDVKM. This CDR3 is CASITLAGTNEQFF. CDR3 in DNA: TGTGCCAGCATTACACTAGCGGGCACTAATGAGCAGTTCTTC.

This clonotype has only a few counts. The chain has TRBV28 and TRBJ2-7, with 8 bases fitting TRBD2. CDR1 and CDR2 from the germline V gene are MDHEN and SYDVKM. V trimming: 7 bases; J trimming: 3 bases; junction bases outside the gene matches: 8. This CDR3 region has 14 residues. The CDR3, as DNA: TGTGCCAGCACGGGCGGGAGGCCGAACTACGAGCAGTACTTC. Protein sequence: CASTGGRPNYEQYF.

This clonotype appeared a few times. The gene calls are TRBV12-3 or TRBV12-4 and TRBJ2-5, with D unresolved. The V and J ends lost 1 base and 5 bases respectively, with 8 bases between them. This CDR3 contains 13 residues. The DNA for the CDR3 is TGTGCCAGCAGTTTAGGGATCGGGGAGACCCAGTACTTC. This encodes CASSLGIGETQYF.